A selection of T cell receptor beta chains follows, all from one sample in a study of neurological immune-mediated disorders. TCRdb called the 5' RACE reads again in MiXCR, with one record for every CDR3 protein. The table has more than 45,000 distinct CDR3 sequences, about 4% seen once. Sequencing was carried out using PBMCs. These receptors were obtained from a man aged 50 to 59 with multiple sclerosis. CDR3s include the opening cysteine and the closing phenylalanine or tryptophan. The order of the fields is V gene, J gene, CDR3 protein.

v_gene: TRBV6-1
j_gene: TRBJ2-7
CDR3aa: CASSEDRGLEQYF

v_gene: TRBV5-1
j_gene: TRBJ2-5
CDR3aa: CASSRGTSGQETQYF

v_gene: TRBV10-3
j_gene: TRBJ2-5
CDR3aa: CAISDTSGRLETQYF

v_gene: TRBV7-3
j_gene: TRBJ2-3
CDR3aa: CASSLVGRSDTQYF

v_gene: TRBV9
j_gene: TRBJ1-1
CDR3aa: CASSVGGQGETEAFF

v_gene: TRBV6-4
j_gene: TRBJ2-2
CDR3aa: CASSDGTGENTGELFF

v_gene: TRBV5-5
j_gene: TRBJ1-5
CDR3aa: CASSLYGDSDNQPQHF

v_gene: TRBV6-5
j_gene: TRBJ1-5
CDR3aa: CASRLGQGNQPQNF

v_gene: TRBV28
j_gene: TRBJ2-1
CDR3aa: CASLERESNEQFF

v_gene: TRBV7-6
j_gene: TRBJ2-7
CDR3aa: CASSLALGTGPSEQYF

v_gene: TRBV3-1
j_gene: TRBJ1-5
CDR3aa: CASSQDSRGRQPQNF

v_gene: TRBV12-5
j_gene: TRBJ2-3
CDR3aa: CASGFGVDTQYF

v_gene: TRBV28
j_gene: TRBJ1-2
CDR3aa: CASSSHPGGAYGYTF

v_gene: TRBV5-1
j_gene: TRBJ2-2
CDR3aa: CASSWSDANTGELFF

v_gene: TRBV5-1
j_gene: TRBJ2-7
CDR3aa: CASSGTRTGTDEQYF

v_gene: TRBV6-5
j_gene: TRBJ2-7
CDR3aa: CASTPQDPGSYEQYF

v_gene: TRBV5-1
j_gene: TRBJ2-1
CDR3aa: CASSLAPGQESNNEQFF

v_gene: TRBV3-1
j_gene: TRBJ2-4
CDR3aa: CASSMRTPKNIQYF

v_gene: TRBV5-1
j_gene: TRBJ2-5
CDR3aa: CASSLGDRGETQYF

v_gene: TRBV20-1
j_gene: TRBJ2-1
CDR3aa: CSASKTENEQFF

v_gene: TRBV5-6
j_gene: TRBJ2-7
CDR3aa: CASSLASTYEQYF

v_gene: TRBV9
j_gene: TRBJ1-6
CDR3aa: CASSASGTGGSPLHF

v_gene: TRBV7-6
j_gene: TRBJ2-5
CDR3aa: CASSPGLAVQETQYF

v_gene: TRBV20-1
j_gene: TRBJ1-1
CDR3aa: CSARGGTHTEAFF

v_gene: TRBV7-9
j_gene: TRBJ2-7
CDR3aa: CASSYGGPTSYEQYF

v_gene: TRBV4-2
j_gene: TRBJ1-2
CDR3aa: CASSQAGGEGGYTF

v_gene: TRBV18
j_gene: TRBJ1-1
CDR3aa: CASSPLGAEAFF

v_gene: TRBV20-1
j_gene: TRBJ2-1
CDR3aa: CSARPRLAGGYNEQFF

v_gene: TRBV20-1
j_gene: TRBJ2-2
CDR3aa: CSARMGQRNTGELFF

v_gene: TRBV12-3/TRBV12-4
j_gene: TRBJ2-6
CDR3aa: CASSPPRGGSGANVLTF

v_gene: TRBV5-1
j_gene: TRBJ2-1
CDR3aa: CASSLRPRGHNEQFF

v_gene: TRBV5-1
j_gene: TRBJ2-1
CDR3aa: CASSTTGNEQFF

v_gene: TRBV4-1
j_gene: TRBJ2-1
CDR3aa: CASSQDSNEQFF

v_gene: TRBV20-1
j_gene: TRBJ1-2
CDR3aa: CSAPDSNYGYTF

v_gene: TRBV21-1
j_gene: TRBJ1-6
CDR3aa: CASRKDRVNSPLHF

v_gene: TRBV7-9
j_gene: TRBJ1-2
CDR3aa: CASSQTRGPNYGYTF

v_gene: TRBV7-6
j_gene: TRBJ2-3
CDR3aa: CASSLRRDTDTQYF